These 2 T cell receptor beta chains were all obtained from the same sample, sequenced in a study of blood T cell repertoires in COVID-19. Some clones are missing from TCRdb's copy, which holds only in-frame ones; the method was immunoSEQ multiplex PCR. The top ten clones hold around 0.9% of a sample with about 480,000 clones, 89% of them seen once. Sequencing used peripheral blood. The receptor source for this set is a man younger than 35 with COVID-19, enrolled during active disease.

In this sample, this clone turned up once. The CDR3, as DNA: TGTGCCTGGAGTGTACCGGGGGTAGAGACCCAGTACTTC. This sequence encodes CAWSVPGVETQYF. This chain links TRBV30 with TRBJ2-5; D possibly corresponds to TRBD2 (6 bases). CDR3 size: 13 residues. The germline gives CDR1 GTSNPN, CDR2 SVGIG (reference sequence). Trimming shortened V by 0 bases and J by 4 bases, and 9 bases separated the two germline ends.

DNA for the CDR3: TGTGCCAGCAGTTTAAAATCCAGGGATAGAGTCGGAAAACTGTTTTTT. It yields the protein CASSLKSRDRVGKLFF. The rearrangement links TRBV27 to TRBJ1-4; maybe TRBD1 (5 bases). CDR1 is MNHEY, CDR2 SMNVEV, per germline (reference sequence). The CDR3 extends over 16 amino acids. Deletions cut 2 bases from V and 10 bases from J, with 20 bases between.